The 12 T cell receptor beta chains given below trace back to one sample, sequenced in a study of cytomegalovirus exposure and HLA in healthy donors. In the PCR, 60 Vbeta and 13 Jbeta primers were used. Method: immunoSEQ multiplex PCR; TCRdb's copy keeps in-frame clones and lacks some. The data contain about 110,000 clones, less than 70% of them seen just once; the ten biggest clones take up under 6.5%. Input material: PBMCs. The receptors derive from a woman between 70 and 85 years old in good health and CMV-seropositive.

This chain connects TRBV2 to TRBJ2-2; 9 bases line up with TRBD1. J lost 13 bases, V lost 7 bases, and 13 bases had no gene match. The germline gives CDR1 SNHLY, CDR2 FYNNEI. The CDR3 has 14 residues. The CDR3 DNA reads TGTGCCAGCAAGAGACAGGGGGGATCGGGAGGGCTGTTTTTT. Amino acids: CASKRQGGSGGLFF.

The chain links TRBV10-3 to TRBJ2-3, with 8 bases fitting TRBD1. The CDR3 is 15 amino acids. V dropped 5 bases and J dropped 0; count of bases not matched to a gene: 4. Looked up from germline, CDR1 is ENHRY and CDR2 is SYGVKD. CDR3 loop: CAISTDRESTDTQYF. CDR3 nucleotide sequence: TGTGCCATCAGTACGGACAGGGAAAGCACAGATACGCAGTATTTT.

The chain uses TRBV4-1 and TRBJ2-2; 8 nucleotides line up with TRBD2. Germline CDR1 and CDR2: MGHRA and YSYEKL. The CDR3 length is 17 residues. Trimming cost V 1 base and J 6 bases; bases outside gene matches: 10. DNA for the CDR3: TGCGCCAGCAGCCAAGTAGGGCGGGGGGCCCGGGCCGGGGAGCTGTTTTTT. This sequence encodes CASSQVGRGARAGELFF.

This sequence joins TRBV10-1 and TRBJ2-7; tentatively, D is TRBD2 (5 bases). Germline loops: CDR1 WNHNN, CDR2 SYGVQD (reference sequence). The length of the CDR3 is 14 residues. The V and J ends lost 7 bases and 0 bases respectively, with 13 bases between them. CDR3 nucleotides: TGCGCCAGCAAACGGGGAGAGGGCTCCTACGAGCAGTACTTC. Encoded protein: CASKRGEGSYEQYF.

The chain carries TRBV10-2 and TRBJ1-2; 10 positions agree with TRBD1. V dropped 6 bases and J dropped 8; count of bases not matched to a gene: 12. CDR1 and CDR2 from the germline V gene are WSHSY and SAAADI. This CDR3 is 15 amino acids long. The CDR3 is CASRNSWTGGEGYTF. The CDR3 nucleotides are TGCGCCAGCAGAAACTCGTGGACAGGGGGAGAGGGCTACACCTTC.

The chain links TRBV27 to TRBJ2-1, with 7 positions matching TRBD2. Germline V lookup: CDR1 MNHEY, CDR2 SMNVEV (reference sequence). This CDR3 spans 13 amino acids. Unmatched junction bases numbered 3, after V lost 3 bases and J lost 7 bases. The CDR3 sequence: CASSLREGNEQFF. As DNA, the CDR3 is TGTGCCAGCAGTTTGAGGGAGGGAAATGAGCAGTTCTTC.

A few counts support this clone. In DNA form, the CDR3 reads TGCAGCTTCCGTGACAGGGGTGTCCACGAGCAGTACTTC. Translation: CSFRDRGVHEQYF. This rearrangement joins TRBV29-1 to TRBJ2-7; 8 bases match TRBD1. The CDR3 sequence is 13 residues long. Germline V CDR1 and CDR2: SQVTM, ANQGSEA. With 8 bases clipped from V and 5 bases from J, the junction kept 11 bases outside the gene matches.

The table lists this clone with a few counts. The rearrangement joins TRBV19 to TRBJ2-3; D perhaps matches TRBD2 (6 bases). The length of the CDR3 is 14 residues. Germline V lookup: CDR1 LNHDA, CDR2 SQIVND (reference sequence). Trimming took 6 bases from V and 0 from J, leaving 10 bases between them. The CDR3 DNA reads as TGTGCCAGTAGCCTAGCGTATAGCACAGATACGCAGTATTTT. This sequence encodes CASSLAYSTDTQYF. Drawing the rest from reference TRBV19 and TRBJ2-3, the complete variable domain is DGGITQSPKYLFRKEGQNVTLSCEQNLNHDAMYWYRQDPGQGLRLIYYSQIVNDFQKGDIAEGYSVSREKKESFPLTVTSAQKNPTAFYLCASSLAYSTDTQYFGPGTRLTVL.

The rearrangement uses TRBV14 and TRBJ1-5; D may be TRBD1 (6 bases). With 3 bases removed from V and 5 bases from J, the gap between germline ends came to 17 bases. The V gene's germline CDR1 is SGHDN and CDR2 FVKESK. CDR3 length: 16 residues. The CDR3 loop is CASSQNRVWWYQPQHF. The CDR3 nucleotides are TGTGCCAGCAGCCAGAACAGGGTCTGGTGGTATCAGCCCCAGCATTTT.

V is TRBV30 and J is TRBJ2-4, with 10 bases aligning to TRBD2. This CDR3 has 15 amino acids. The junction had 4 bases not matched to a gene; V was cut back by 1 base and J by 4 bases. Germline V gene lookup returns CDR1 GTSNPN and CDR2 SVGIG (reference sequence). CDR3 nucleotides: TGTGCCTGGAGTGGTCCTAGCGGGGGAAAAAACATTCAGTACTTC. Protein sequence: CAWSGPSGGKNIQYF.

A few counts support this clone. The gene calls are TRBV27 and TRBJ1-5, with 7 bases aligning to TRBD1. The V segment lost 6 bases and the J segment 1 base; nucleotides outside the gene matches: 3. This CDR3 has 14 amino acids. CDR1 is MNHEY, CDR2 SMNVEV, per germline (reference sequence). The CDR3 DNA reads TGTGCCAGCAGACCGACAGGGAGCAATCAGCCCCAGCATTTT. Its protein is CASRPTGSNQPQHF.

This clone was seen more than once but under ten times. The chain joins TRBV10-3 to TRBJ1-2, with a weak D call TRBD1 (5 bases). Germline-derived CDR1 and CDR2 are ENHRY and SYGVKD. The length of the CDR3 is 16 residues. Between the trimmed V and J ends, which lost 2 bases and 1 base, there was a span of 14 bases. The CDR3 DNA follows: TGTGCCATCAGTGAGCCACCAGGGTATGGTAACTATGGCTACACCTTC. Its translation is CAISEPPGYGNYGYTF.